This TCR beta chain stems from a study of blood T cell repertoires in COVID-19. This clone was found a few times. This CDR3 has 16 amino acids. Germline V gives CDR1 SGHTA, CDR2 FQGNSA. V shed 5 bases, J shed 6 bases, and the junction held 13 bases outside the gene matches. Data came from immunoSEQ multiplex PCR; TCRdb stores just in-frame clones and leaves some out. The sample includes 400,000 to 450,000 clones, approximately 90% of them seen just once. The Seattle patients, enrolled during active infection, were followed longitudinally. The material sequenced was peripheral blood. The clonotype was recovered from a man younger than 35 with COVID-19, enrolled during active disease. This rearrangement joins TRBV7-2 to TRBJ2-1; 7 nucleotides line up with TRBD1. CDR3 residues: CASSPFDRALGNEQFF. Here the CDR3 DNA reads TGTGCCAGCAGCCCTTTCGACAGGGCATTGGGCAATGAGCAGTTCTTC.